This TCR beta chain derives from a study of glioma-infiltrating T cells. CDR3 length: 15 amino acids. Germline V lookup: CDR1 SEHNR, CDR2 FQNEAQ (reference sequence). Trimming took 4 bases from V and 2 from J, leaving 13 bases between them. Amplification of TCR alpha and beta CDR3 regions from RNA used iRepertoire nested multiplex PCR. TCRdb fed the multiplex PCR reads into MiXCR, producing one record per CDR3 protein. The sample consists of approximately 10,000 distinct CDR3 sequences, about 50% of them appearing once. This clonotype showed up many times. This receptor was identified in a human donor with low-grade glioma or glioblastoma, undergoing nonglioma brain surgery, or in good health (not recorded which). This chain links TRBV7-9 with TRBJ2-3; D may correspond to TRBD1 or TRBD2 (5 bases each). Input material: glioma tissue, nonneoplastic brain tissue, or PBMCs (not recorded which). The CDR3 reads CASSSGGGVTDTQYF. The CDR3 region has the DNA TGTGCCAGCAGCTCCGGTGGGGGAGTCACAGATACGCAGTATTTT.